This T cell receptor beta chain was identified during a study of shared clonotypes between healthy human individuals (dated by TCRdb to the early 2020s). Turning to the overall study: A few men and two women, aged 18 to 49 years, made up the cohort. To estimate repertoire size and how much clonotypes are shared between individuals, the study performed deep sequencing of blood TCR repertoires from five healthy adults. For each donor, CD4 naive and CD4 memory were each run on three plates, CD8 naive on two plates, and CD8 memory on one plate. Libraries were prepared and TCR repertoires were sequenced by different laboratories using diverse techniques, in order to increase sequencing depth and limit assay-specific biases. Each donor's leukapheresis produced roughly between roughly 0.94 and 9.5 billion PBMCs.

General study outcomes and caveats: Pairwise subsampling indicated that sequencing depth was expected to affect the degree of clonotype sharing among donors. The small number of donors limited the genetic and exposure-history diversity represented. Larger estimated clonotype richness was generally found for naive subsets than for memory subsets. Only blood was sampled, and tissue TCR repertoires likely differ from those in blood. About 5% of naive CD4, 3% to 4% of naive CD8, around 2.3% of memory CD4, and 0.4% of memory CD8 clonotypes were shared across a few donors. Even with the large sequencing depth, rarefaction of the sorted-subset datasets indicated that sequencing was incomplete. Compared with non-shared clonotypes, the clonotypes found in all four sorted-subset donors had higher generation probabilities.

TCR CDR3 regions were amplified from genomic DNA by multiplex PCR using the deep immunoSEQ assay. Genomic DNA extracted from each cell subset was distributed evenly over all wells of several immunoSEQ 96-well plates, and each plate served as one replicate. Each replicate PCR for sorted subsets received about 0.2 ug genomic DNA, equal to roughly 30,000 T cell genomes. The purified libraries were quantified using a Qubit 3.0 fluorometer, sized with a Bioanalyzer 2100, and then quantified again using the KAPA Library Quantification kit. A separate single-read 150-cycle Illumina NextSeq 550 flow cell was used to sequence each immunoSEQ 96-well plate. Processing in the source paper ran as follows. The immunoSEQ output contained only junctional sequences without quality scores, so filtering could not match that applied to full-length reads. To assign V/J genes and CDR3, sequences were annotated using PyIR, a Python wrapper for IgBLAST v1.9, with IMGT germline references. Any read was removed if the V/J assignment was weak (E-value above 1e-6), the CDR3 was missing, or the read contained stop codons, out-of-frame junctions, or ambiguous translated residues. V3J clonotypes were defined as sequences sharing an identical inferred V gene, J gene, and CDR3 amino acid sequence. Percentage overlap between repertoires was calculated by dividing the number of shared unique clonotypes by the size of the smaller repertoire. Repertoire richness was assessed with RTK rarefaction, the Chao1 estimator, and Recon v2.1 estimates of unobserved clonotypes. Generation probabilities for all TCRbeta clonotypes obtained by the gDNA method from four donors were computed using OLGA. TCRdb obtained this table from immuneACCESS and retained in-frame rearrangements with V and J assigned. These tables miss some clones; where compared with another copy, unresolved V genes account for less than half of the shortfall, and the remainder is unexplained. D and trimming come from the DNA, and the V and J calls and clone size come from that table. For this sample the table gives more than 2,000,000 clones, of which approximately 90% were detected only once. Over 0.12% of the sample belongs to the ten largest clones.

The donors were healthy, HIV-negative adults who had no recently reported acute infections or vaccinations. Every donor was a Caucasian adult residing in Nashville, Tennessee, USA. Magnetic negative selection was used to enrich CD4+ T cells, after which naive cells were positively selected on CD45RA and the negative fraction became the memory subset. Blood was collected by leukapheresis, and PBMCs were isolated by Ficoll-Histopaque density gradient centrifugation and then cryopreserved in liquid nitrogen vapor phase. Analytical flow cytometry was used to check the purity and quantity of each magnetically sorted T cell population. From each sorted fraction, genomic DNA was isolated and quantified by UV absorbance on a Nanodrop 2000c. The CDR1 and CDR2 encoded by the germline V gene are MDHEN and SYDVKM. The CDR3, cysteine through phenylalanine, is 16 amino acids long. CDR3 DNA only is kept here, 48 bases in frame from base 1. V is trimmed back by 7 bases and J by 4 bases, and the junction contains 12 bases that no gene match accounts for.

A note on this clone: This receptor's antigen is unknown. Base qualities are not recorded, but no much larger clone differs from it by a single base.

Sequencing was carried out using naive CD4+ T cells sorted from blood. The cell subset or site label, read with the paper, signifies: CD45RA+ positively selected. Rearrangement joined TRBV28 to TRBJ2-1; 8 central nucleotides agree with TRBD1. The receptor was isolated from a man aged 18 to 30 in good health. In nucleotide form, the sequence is TGTGCCAGCACCTCCTCGGACAGGGACTGGTACAATGAGCAGTTCTTC. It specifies CASTSSDRDWYNEQFF.